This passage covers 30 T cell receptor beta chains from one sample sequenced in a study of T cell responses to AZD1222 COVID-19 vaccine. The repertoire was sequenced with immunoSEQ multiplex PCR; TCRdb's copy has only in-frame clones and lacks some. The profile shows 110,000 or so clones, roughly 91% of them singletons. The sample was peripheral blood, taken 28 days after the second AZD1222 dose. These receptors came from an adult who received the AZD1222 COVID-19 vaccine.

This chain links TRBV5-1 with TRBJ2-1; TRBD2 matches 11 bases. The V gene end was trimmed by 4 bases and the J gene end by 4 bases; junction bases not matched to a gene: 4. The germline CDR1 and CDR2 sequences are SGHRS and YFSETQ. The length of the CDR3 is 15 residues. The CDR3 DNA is TGCGCCAGCAGCCTAATAGCGGGGGGGTACAATGAGCAGTTCTTC. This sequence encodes CASSLIAGGYNEQFF.

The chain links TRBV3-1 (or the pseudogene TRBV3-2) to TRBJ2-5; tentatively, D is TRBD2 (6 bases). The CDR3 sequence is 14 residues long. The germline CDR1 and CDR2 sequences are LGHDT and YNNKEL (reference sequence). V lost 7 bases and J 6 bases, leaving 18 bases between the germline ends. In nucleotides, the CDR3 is TGTGCCAGCACCGAAAAGGGGCTAGCGCAGACCCAGTACTTC. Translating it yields CASTEKGLAQTQYF.

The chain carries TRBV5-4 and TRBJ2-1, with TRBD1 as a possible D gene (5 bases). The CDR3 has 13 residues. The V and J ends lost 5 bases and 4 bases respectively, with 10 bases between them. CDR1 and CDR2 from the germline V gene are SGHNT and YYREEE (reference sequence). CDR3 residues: CASRTDSYNEQFF. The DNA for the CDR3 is TGTGCCAGCAGGACCGACAGTTACAATGAGCAGTTCTTC.

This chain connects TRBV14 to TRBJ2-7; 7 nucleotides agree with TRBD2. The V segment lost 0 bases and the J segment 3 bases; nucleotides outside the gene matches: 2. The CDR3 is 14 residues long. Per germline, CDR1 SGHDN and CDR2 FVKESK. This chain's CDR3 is CASSQEGGIYEQYF. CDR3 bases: TGTGCCAGCAGCCAAGAGGGGGGGATCTACGAGCAGTACTTC. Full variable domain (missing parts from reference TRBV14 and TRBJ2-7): EAGVTQFPSHSVIEKGQTVTLRCDPISGHDNLYWYRRVMGKEIKFLLHFVKESKQDESGMPNNRFLAERTGGTYSTLKVQPAELEDSGVYFCASSQEGGIYEQYFGPGTRLTVT.

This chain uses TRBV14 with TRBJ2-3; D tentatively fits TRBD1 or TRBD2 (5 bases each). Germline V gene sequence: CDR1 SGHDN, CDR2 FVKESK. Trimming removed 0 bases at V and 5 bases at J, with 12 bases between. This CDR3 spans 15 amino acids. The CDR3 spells CASSQESGLGDTQYF. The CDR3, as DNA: TGTGCCAGCAGCCAAGAGTCGGGGCTGGGAGATACGCAGTATTTT.

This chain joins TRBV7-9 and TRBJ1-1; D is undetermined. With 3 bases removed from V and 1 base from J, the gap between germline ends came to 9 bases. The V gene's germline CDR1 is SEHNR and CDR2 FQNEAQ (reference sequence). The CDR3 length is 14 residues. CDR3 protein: CASSFADGNTEAFF. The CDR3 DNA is TGTGCCAGCAGCTTTGCGGACGGGAACACTGAAGCTTTCTTT.

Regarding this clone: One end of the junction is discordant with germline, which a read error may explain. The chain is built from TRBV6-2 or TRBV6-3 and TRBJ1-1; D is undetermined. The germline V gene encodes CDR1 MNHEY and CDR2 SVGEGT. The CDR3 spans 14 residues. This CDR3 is CASSDSPLNTEAFF. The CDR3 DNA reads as TGTGCCAGCAGTGACTCTCCCCTGAACACTGAAGCTTTCTTT.

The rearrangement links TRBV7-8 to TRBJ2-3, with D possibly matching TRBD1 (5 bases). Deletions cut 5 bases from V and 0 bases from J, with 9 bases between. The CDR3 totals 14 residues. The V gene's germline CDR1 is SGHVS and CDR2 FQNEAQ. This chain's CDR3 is CASSVDSSTDTQYF. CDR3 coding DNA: TGTGCCAGCAGCGTCGACAGCAGCACAGATACGCAGTATTTT.

CDR3: CASGQGAGEQYF. CDR3 DNA sequence: TGTGCCAGCGGACAGGGGGCAGGGGAGCAGTACTTC. The V call is TRBV21-1, the J call TRBJ2-7; whether TRBD1, the table's D call, matches the DNA was not checked. TRBV21-1 is an annotated pseudogene. The CDR3 is made up of 12 amino acids.

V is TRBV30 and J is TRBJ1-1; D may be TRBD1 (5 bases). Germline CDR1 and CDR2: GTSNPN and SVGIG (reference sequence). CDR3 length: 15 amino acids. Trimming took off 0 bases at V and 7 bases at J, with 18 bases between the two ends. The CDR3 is CAWSVPGPQLGEAFF. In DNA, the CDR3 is TGTGCCTGGAGTGTACCGGGACCCCAACTGGGTGAAGCTTTCTTT.

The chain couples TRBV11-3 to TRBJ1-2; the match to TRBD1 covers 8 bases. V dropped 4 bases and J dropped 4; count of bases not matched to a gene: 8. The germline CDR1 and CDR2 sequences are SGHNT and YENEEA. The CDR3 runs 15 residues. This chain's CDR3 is CASSSRTGSLYGYTF. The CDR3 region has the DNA TGTGCCAGCAGCTCTAGGACAGGGTCCCTCTATGGCTACACCTTC.

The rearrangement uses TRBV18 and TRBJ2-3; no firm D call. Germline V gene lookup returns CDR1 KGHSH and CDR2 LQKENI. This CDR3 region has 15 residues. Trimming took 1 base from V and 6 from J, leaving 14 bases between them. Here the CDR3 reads CASSPREGRRDTQYF. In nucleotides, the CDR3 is TGTGCCAGCTCACCACGAGAAGGACGCCGGGATACGCAGTATTTT. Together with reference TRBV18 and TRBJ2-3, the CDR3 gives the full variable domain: NAGVMQNPRHLVRRRGQEARLRCSPMKGHSHVYWYRQLPEEGLKFMVYLQKENIIDESGMPKERFSAEFPKEGPSILRIQQVVRGDSAAYFCASSPREGRRDTQYFGPGTRLTVL.

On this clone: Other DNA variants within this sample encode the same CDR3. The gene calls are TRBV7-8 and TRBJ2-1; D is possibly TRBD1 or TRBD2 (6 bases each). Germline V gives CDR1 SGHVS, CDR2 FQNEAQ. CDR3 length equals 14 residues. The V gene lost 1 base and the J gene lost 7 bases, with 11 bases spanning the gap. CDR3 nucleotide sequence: TGTGCCAGCAGCTTAGGGCAGGGGAGGAATGAGCAGTTCTTC. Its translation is CASSLGQGRNEQFF.

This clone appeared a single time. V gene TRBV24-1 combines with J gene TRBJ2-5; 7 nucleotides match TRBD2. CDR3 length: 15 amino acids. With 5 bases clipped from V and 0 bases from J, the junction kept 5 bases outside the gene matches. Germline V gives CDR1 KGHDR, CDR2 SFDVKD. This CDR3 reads CATSGRGEDQETQYF. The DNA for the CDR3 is TGTGCCACCAGTGGACGGGGGGAGGACCAAGAGACCCAGTACTTC.

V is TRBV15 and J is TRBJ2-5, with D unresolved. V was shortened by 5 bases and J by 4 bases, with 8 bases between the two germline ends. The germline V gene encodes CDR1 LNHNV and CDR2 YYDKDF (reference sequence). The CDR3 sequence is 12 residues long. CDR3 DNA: TGTGCCACCAGCGGAAGAGGAGAGACCCAGTACTTC. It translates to CATSGRGETQYF.

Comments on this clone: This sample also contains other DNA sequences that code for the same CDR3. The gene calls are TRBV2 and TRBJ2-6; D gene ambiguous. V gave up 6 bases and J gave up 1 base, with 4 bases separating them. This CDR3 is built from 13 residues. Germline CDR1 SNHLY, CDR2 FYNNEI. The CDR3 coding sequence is TGTGCCAGCAGCCCTTCTGGGGCCAACGTCCTGACTTTC. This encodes CASSPSGANVLTF. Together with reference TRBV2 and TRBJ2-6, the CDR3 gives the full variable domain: EPEVTQTPSHQVTQMGQEVILRCVPISNHLYFYWYRQILGQKVEFLVSFYNNEISEKSEIFDDQFSVERPDGSNFTLKIRSTKLEDSAMYFCASSPSGANVLTFGAGSRLTVL.

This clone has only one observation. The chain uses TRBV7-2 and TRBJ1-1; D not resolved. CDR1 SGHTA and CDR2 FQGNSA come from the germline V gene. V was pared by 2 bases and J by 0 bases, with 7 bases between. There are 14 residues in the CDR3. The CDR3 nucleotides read TGTGCCAGCAGCTTATTATCACTGAACACTGAAGCTTTCTTT. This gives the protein CASSLLSLNTEAFF. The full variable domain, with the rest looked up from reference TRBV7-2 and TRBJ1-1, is GAGVSQSPSNKVTEKGKDVELRCDPISGHTALYWYRQSLGQGLEFLIYFQGNSAPDKSGLPSDRFSAERTGGSVSTLTIQRTQQEDSAVYLCASSLLSLNTEAFFGQGTRLTVV.

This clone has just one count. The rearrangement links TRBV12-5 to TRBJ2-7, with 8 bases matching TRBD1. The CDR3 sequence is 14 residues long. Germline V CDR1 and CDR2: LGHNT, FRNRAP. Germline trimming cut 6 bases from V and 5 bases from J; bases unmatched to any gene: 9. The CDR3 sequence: CASGTTGGLNEQYF. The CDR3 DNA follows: TGTGCTAGTGGAACCACAGGGGGTCTCAACGAGCAGTACTTC.

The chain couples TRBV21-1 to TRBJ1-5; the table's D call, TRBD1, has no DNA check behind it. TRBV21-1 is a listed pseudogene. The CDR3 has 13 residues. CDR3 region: CASGDRGSQPQHF. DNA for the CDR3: TGTGCCAGCGGGGACAGGGGGAGTCAGCCCCAGCATTTT.

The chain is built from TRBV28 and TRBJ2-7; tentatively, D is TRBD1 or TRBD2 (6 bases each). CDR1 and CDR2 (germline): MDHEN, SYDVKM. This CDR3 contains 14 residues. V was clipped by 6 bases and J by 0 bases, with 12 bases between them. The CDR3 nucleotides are TGTGCCAGCAGAATACAGGGAGGCTCCTACGAGCAGTACTTC. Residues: CASRIQGGSYEQYF.

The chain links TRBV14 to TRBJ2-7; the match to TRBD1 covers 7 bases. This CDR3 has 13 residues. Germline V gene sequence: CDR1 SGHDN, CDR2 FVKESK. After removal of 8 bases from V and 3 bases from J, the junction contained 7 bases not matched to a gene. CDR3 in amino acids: CASSWAGGYEQYF. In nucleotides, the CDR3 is TGTGCCAGCTCGTGGGCAGGGGGCTACGAGCAGTACTTC.

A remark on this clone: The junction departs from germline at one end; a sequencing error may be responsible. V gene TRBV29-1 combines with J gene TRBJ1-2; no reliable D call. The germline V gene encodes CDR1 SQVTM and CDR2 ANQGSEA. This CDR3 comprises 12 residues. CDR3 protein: CSVEIQVYDYTF. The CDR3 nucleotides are TGCAGCGTTGAGATCCAGGTTTATGACTACACCTTC.

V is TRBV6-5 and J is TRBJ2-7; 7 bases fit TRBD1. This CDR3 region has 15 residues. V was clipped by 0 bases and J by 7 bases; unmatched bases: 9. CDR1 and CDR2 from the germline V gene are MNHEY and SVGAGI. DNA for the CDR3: TGTGCCAGCAGTTACTCGGAGACAGGGTCCCTAGAGCAGTACTTC. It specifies CASSYSETGSLEQYF.

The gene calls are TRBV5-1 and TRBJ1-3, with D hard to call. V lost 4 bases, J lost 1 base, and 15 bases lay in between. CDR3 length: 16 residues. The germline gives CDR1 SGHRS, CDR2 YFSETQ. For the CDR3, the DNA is TGCGCCAGCAGCCCCACTTCAGACTCTTCTGGAAACACCATATATTTT. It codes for CASSPTSDSSGNTIYF.

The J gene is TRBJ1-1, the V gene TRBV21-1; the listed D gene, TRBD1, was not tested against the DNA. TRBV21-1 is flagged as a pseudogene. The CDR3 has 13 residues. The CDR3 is CASSRPENTEAFF. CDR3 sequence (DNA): TGTGCCAGCAGCCGTCCAGAGAACACTGAAGCTTTCTTT.

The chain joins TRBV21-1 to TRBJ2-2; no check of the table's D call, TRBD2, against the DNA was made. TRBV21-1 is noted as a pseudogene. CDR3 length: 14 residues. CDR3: CASSKAPCTGELFF. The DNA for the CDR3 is TGTGCCAGCAGCAAAGCCCCGTGCACCGGGGAGCTGTTTTTT.

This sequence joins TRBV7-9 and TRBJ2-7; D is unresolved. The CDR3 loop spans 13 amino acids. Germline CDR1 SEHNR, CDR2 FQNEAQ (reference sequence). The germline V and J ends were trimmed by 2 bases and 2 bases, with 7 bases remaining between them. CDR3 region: CASSLPITYEQYF. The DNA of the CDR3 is TGTGCCAGCAGCTTACCGATTACCTACGAGCAGTACTTC.

This chain's CDR3 is CASSFGTGGAYEQYF. CDR3 sequence (DNA): TGCGCCAGCAGCTTCGGAACCGGGGGGGCCTACGAGCAGTACTTC. V usage is TRBV5-1 and J usage is TRBJ2-7; the match to TRBD2 covers 8 bases. The ends lost 2 bases at V and 2 bases at J; junction bases unmatched: 6. Germline V gives CDR1 SGHRS, CDR2 YFSETQ. This CDR3 is built from 15 residues.

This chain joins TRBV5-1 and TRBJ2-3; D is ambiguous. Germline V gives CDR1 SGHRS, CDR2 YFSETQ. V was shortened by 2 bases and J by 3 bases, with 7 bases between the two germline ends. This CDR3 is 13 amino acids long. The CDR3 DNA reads TGCGCCAGCAGCTTTCGGCAGACAGATACGCAGTATTTT. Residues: CASSFRQTDTQYF. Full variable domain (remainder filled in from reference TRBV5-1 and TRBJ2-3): KAGVTQTPRYLIKTRGQQVTLSCSPISGHRSVSWYQQTPGQGLQFLFEYFSETQRNKGNFPGRFSGRQFSNSRSEMNVSTLELGDSALYLCASSFRQTDTQYFGPGTRLTVL.

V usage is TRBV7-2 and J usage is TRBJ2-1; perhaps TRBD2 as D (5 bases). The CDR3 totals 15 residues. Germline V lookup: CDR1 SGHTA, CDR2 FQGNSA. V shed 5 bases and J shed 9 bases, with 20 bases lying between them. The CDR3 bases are TGTGCCAGCAGCAACTTCGACTCCGGGGTGGGTGAGCAGTTCTTC. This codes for CASSNFDSGVGEQFF.